Here is one T cell receptor beta chain with its context. Its antigen is unidentified. The sample comes from a study of shared clonotypes between healthy human individuals. Study-wide findings and caveats: Estimated richness was generally greater in naive than memory subsets. The generation probabilities recorded for non-shared clonotypes fell below those of clonotypes shared by all four donors.

Those who donated were healthy HIV-negative adults, with no recent acute infections or vaccinations reported. In germline, CDR1 is SGHRS, CDR2 YFSETQ. Trimming cost V 7 bases and J 1 base; bases outside gene matches: 7. CDR3 length equals 16 residues. Sequencing was performed with immunoSEQ multiplex PCR; in TCRdb, only in-frame clones are kept and a portion is missing. The table lists more than 1 million clones, approximately 78% of them singletons. This TCR derives from a man aged 18 to 30 in good health. Some clones in this sample may be carry-over from other donors' samples. Sequencing input: memory CD4+ T cells from PBMCs. The subset denotes: CD45RA-negative fraction. The chain links TRBV5-1 to TRBJ2-2; 10 nucleotides align to TRBD2. The CDR3 region is CASRQIAGGNTGELFF. CDR3 bases: TGCGCCAGCCGCCAGATAGCGGGAGGGAACACCGGGGAGCTGTTTTTT. The full variable domain, rest sourced from reference TRBV5-1 and TRBJ2-2, is KAGVTQTPRYLIKTRGQQVTLSCSPISGHRSVSWYQQTPGQGLQFLFEYFSETQRNKGNFPGRFSGRQFSNSRSEMNVSTLELGDSALYLCASRQIAGGNTGELFFGEGSRLTVL.